This T cell receptor (beta chain) derives from a study of shared clonotypes between healthy human individuals. Between the trimmed V and J ends, which lost 0 bases and 7 bases, there was a span of 28 bases. The germline gives CDR1 SGDLS, CDR2 YYNGEE. The CDR3 spans 19 residues. How the authors handled the data: Junction-only immunoSEQ sequences carried no quality scores, so filtering differed. Clones were sequenced by immunoSEQ multiplex PCR, and TCRdb holds only the in-frame ones, with some missing. That table is the source of V, J and clone size, and D and trimming were worked out from the DNA. The data hold around 1,900,000 clones, with around 93% observed a single time. The naive CD8 population came from CD45RO-negative cells selected for CCR7, without terminally differentiated effector memory CD45RA+ cells.

The TCR sequence derives from a man in his late teens or twenties in good health. Some clones in this sample may be carry-over from other donors' samples. This sequence joins TRBV9 and TRBJ1-1; D is perhaps TRBD1 (5 bases). The sample taken for sequencing was naive CD8+ T cells from PBMCs. DNA of the CDR3: TGTGCCAGCAGCGTAGCTCTGAAGGGGCCCCCTTCCCGGGACGGTGAAGCTTTCTTT. Amino acids: CASSVALKGPPSRDGEAFF. Drawing the rest from reference TRBV9 and TRBJ1-1, the complete variable domain is DSGVTQTPKHLITATGQRVTLRCSPRSGDLSVYWYQQSLDQGLQFLIQYYNGEERAKGNILERFSAQQFPDLHSELNLSSLELGDSALYFCASSVALKGPPSRDGEAFFGQGTRLTVV.